Each of the 10 T cell receptor beta chains below was sequenced from the same sample in a study of blood T cell repertoires in COVID-19. Clones were sequenced by immunoSEQ multiplex PCR, and TCRdb holds only the in-frame ones, with some missing. This sample has 150,000 to 200,000 clones, with roughly 84% found just once. The sequencing sample was made of peripheral blood. These receptors were obtained from a human donor in a cohort sampled during active COVID-19.

Note on this clone: The same CDR3 also results from other DNA sequences found in this sample. V usage is TRBV24-1 and J usage is TRBJ1-2; maybe TRBD1 (5 bases). There are 14 residues in the CDR3. Germline V lookup: CDR1 KGHDR, CDR2 SFDVKD. V was pared by 4 bases and J by 3 bases, with 11 bases between. CDR3 in DNA: TGTGCCACCAGTGACTCAGACAGCTACTATGGCTACACCTTC. Amino acids: CATSDSDSYYGYTF.

This clone came up a few times. CDR3 coding DNA: TGTGCCAGCAGTTACTCGACAGGGGATGGCTACACCTTC. The encoded protein is CASSYSTGDGYTF. This chain connects TRBV6-2 or TRBV6-3 to TRBJ1-2, with 8 bases identical to TRBD1. Per the germline V gene, CDR1 is MNHEY and CDR2 is SVGEGT. The length of the CDR3 is 13 residues. V lost 0 bases, J lost 6 bases, and 0 bases stayed unmatched.

The gene calls are TRBV19 and TRBJ1-2; D possibly corresponds to TRBD1 (5 bases). This CDR3 is 12 amino acids long. Between the trimmed V and J ends, which lost 4 bases and 4 bases, there was a span of 7 bases. Germline V gene lookup returns CDR1 LNHDA and CDR2 SQIVND (reference sequence). This CDR3 is CASSTGPYGYTF. In DNA form, the CDR3 reads TGTGCCAGTAGTACAGGGCCCTATGGCTACACCTTC.

V gene TRBV2 combines with J gene TRBJ2-7; 9 nucleotides line up with TRBD1. This CDR3 has 13 residues. The V and J ends lost 10 bases and 6 bases, in that order; junction bases with no gene match: 10. CDR1 is SNHLY and CDR2 is FYNNEI in the germline V gene. The CDR3 sequence: CATRGQGRSEQYF. The CDR3 DNA reads TGTGCCACCCGAGGACAGGGGCGGAGCGAGCAGTACTTC.

The chain carries TRBV3-1 (or the pseudogene TRBV3-2) and TRBJ2-3; TRBD2 aligns across 9 bases. Looked up from germline, CDR1 is LGHDT and CDR2 is YNNKEL (reference sequence). The CDR3 runs to 15 residues. After removal of 3 bases from V and 6 bases from J, the junction contained 7 bases not matched to a gene. CDR3 loop: CASSHGLAGTDTQYF. CDR3 coding DNA: TGTGCCAGCAGCCACGGCCTAGCGGGGACGGATACGCAGTATTTT.

The rearrangement joins TRBV5-4 to TRBJ1-6, with 8 positions matching TRBD1. The CDR3 sequence is 16 residues long. Trimming at V came to 3 bases and at J to 9 bases, leaving 11 bases not matched to a gene. Germline V lookup: CDR1 SGHNT, CDR2 YYREEE (reference sequence). CDR3 nucleotide sequence: TGTGCCAGCAGCTCGATCGCAGGGGGCGCGGGTTCACCCCTCCACTTT. Translated: CASSSIAGGAGSPLHF.

This sequence joins TRBV6-2 or TRBV6-3 and TRBJ2-7, with 8 bases lining up with TRBD1. The CDR3 spans 15 residues. J gave up 4 bases and V 6 bases, and 11 bases lay outside the gene matches. Germline V lookup: CDR1 MNHEY, CDR2 SVGEGT. The CDR3 reads CASSPGQGLLYEQYF. CDR3 coding DNA: TGTGCCAGCAGCCCCGGACAGGGTTTGTTATACGAGCAGTACTTC.

This chain uses TRBV21-1 with TRBJ1-5; the table's TRBD1 call for D was not verified on the DNA. TRBV21-1 is tagged as a pseudogene. The CDR3 totals 15 residues. CDR3 DNA: TGTGCCAGCGTAAAGCCGGGACAGGGGGAACAGCCCCAGCATTTT. Protein sequence: CASVKPGQGEQPQHF.

The chain recombines TRBV24-1 with TRBJ2-7; 10 bases are shared with TRBD2. Trimming removed 4 bases from V and 3 bases from J; junction bases left unmatched: 5. Germline V CDR1 and CDR2: KGHDR, SFDVKD. The CDR3 is 15 residues long. The CDR3 region is CATSDRGTSVYEQYF. The CDR3 DNA sequence: TGTGCCACCAGTGACCGAGGGACTAGCGTCTACGAGCAGTACTTC.

This chain links TRBV21-1 with TRBJ2-1; TRBD2, the table's D call, was not compared with the DNA. TRBV21-1 is listed as a pseudogene. The CDR3 length is 15 residues. CDR3 nucleotide sequence: TGTGCCAGCAGCTCCCCTAGCGGGGGGGCCTATGAGCAGTTCTTC. Translated: CASSSPSGGAYEQFF.